Each of the 13 T cell receptor beta chains below was sequenced from the same sample in a study of tumor-infiltrating lymphocytes in primary liver carcinoma. Both blood RNA, taken from unsorted whole blood, and germline DNA were extracted. A constant-region primer primed TCR beta cDNA synthesis from around 500 ng of total RNA. Investigators got TCR beta libraries out of three nested multiplex PCR rounds, done with slightly modified ARM-PCR. Two initial PCR rounds of approximately 10 cycles each paired TRBV1-TRBV30 forward primers with a C-beta reverse primer. TCRdb itself ran the multiplex PCR reads through MiXCR, one entry per CDR3 protein. Here the sample spans fewer than 350,000 distinct CDR3 sequences, about 61% being singletons. Source material: peripheral blood. The receptors come from a man aged 35-49 years with primary liver carcinoma and hepatitis B virus infection.

CDR3: CASIAGGGDEQYF. The DNA for the CDR3 is TGTGCCAGCATAGCGGGGGGAGGAGACGAGCAGTACTTC. The chain employs TRBV28 and TRBJ2-7; 10 nucleotides align to TRBD2. The CDR3 is 13 amino acids. With 7 bases clipped from V and 5 bases from J, the junction kept 5 bases outside the gene matches. Germline V lookup: CDR1 MDHEN, CDR2 SYDVKM.

This clonotype was counted only a few times. The rearrangement uses TRBV28 and TRBJ2-5; 12 nucleotides line up with TRBD1. The CDR3 sequence is 15 residues long. Germline assignment: CDR1 MDHEN and CDR2 SYDVKM. V shed 6 bases and J 4 bases; nucleotides not matched to a gene: 6. This CDR3 is CASSSGQGAGETQYF. The CDR3 nucleotides read TGTGCCAGCAGCTCGGGACAGGGGGCCGGAGAGACCCAGTACTTC.

CDR3 sequence: CASIQGLYNEQFF. The CDR3 nucleotides are TGTGCCAGCATCCAAGGACTTTACAATGAGCAGTTCTTC. This chain connects TRBV11-2 to TRBJ2-1; TRBD2 is a possible D gene (5 bases). V was shortened by 7 bases and J by 4 bases, with 11 bases between the two germline ends. The CDR3 has 13 amino acids. The V gene's germline CDR1 is SGHAT and CDR2 FQNNGV.

As regards this clonotype: A much larger clone lies one base from this, so it may be a read error. J is TRBJ2-2 and V is TRBV5-1; the D gene is possibly TRBD1 (5 bases). Germline V gene sequence: CDR1 SGHRS, CDR2 YFSETQ. The CDR3 runs 16 residues. The CDR3 DNA sequence: TGCGCCAGCAGTGTCGGCCAGGGTGGTAGCACCGAGGAGCTGTTTTTT. Protein product: CASSVGQGGSTEELFF.

A remark on this clonotype: One junction end disagrees with the germline gene, perhaps due to a read error. The rearrangement joins TRBV11-2 to TRBJ2-3; 8 bases are a match to TRBD2. The germline gives CDR1 SGHAT, CDR2 FQNNGV. The CDR3 spans 17 residues. The CDR3, as DNA: TGTGCCAGTAGCTTACGGACCAGCGACGGGAGGGCAGATACGCAGTATTTT. The encoded protein is CASSLRTSDGRADTQYF. Using reference TRBV11-2 and TRBJ2-3 for the parts outside the CDR3, the full variable domain is EAGVAQSPRYKIIEKRQSVAFWCNPISGHATLYWYQQILGQGPKLLIQFQNNGVVDDSQLPKDRFSAERLKGVDSTLKIQPAKLEDSAVYLCASSLRTSDGRADTQYFGPGTRLTVL.

This clonotype showed up many times. The V gene is TRBV11-2, the J gene TRBJ2-3; 11 bases agree with TRBD2. The CDR3 runs to 16 residues. After removal of 0 bases from V and 4 bases from J, the junction contained 3 bases not matched to a gene. Germline assignment: CDR1 SGHAT and CDR2 FQNNGV. CDR3: CASSLEIAGGADTQYF. CDR3 in DNA: TGTGCCAGCAGCTTAGAAATAGCGGGAGGGGCAGATACGCAGTATTTT.

The V gene is TRBV6-5, the J gene TRBJ2-1, with TRBD2 matching over 7 bases. Germline CDR1 MNHEY, CDR2 SVGAGI. This CDR3 region has 14 residues. The junction had 10 bases not matched to a gene; V was cut back by 5 bases and J by 9 bases. CDR3 sequence: CASSHGTIGAEQFF. CDR3 in DNA: TGTGCCAGCAGTCACGGGACTATAGGGGCTGAGCAGTTCTTC.

This clonotype was counted between two and nine times. Since a much larger clone is just one base distant, this may be a read error. V is TRBV11-1 and J is TRBJ2-7; 8 nucleotides agree with TRBD1. The CDR3 runs to 16 residues. Germline loops: CDR1 SGHAT, CDR2 FQDESV (reference sequence). The CDR3 nucleotides read TGTGCCAGCAGCTTAGGCCCAGGACAGGGTTCCTACGAGCAGTGCTTC. Residues: CASSLGPGQGSYEQCF.

This clonotype was detected a few times. This chain connects TRBV28 to TRBJ2-3; D possibly corresponds to TRBD1 (6 bases). Germline CDR1 MDHEN, CDR2 SYDVKM. V lost 7 bases and J 3 bases, leaving 17 bases between the germline ends. The CDR3 has 15 residues. CDR3 in amino acids: CASNSQGFGTDTQYF. CDR3 nucleotides: TGTGCCAGCAATTCCCAGGGGTTCGGGACAGATACGCAGTATTTT.

A note on this clonotype: The junction and the germline gene differ at one end; a read error may be behind it. J is TRBJ2-5 and V is TRBV11-2, with D possibly being TRBD1 or TRBD2 (5 bases each). Germline CDR1 reads SGHAT; CDR2 reads FQNNGV. The CDR3 covers 14 residues. The CDR3 is CASSSKRGPESQYF. CDR3 DNA: TGTGCCAGCAGCTCAAAGAGGGGCCCAGAGAGCCAGTACTTC.

In this sample, this clonotype turned up many times. The chain combines TRBV29-1 with TRBJ2-7; the D gene is possibly TRBD2 (5 bases). V lost 4 bases to trimming and J lost 5 bases, with 18 bases between them. The CDR3 consists of 14 residues. CDR1 is SQVTM and CDR2 is ANQGSEA in the germline V gene. The CDR3 DNA reads TGCAGCGTTGGAGGGAGAACCCTGAACAACGAGCAGTACTTC. Protein product: CSVGGRTLNNEQYF.

In its sample, this clonotype was seen once. A junction boundary mismatches the germline segment, possibly from a read error. The CDR3 bases are TGTACCAGCAGCTTAGTTTTTACGGTTGGGCGGAGTTACGAGCAGAACTTC. Its translation: CTSSLVFTVGRSYEQNF. The rearrangement links TRBV11-2 to TRBJ2-7; unclear D gene. The CDR3 length is 17 residues. Germline V CDR1 and CDR2: SGHAT, FQNNGV.

The chain links TRBV6-4 to TRBJ1-6; 9 bases align to TRBD1. This CDR3 region has 15 residues. The V and J ends lost 0 bases and 7 bases, in that order; junction bases with no gene match: 1. Germline V CDR1 and CDR2: MRHNA, SNTAGT. CDR3 residues: CASSDSGQGNSPLHF. The CDR3 DNA reads as TGTGCCAGCAGTGACTCGGGACAGGGAAATTCACCCCTCCACTTT.